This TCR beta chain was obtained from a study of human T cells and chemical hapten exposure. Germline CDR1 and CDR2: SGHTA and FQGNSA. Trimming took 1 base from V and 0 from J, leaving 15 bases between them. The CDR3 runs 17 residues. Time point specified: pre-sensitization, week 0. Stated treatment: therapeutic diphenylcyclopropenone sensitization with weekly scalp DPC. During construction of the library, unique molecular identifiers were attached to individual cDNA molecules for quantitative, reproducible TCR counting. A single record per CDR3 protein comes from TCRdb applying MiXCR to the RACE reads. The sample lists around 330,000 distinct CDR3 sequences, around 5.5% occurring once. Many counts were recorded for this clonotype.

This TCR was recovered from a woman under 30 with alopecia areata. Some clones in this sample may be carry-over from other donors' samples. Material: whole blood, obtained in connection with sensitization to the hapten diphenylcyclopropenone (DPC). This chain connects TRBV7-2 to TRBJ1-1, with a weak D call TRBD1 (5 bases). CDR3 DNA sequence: TGTGCCAGCAGCTTAGGGTTAGGCCGGGGGGTGAACACTGAAGCTTTCTTT. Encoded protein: CASSLGLGRGVNTEAFF.